This is a list of T cell receptor beta chains from one sample in a study of T cell repertoires in cytomegalovirus infection. From the reads, TCRdb called clonotypes with MiXCR, one entry per CDR3 protein. The sample lists about 400,000 distinct CDR3 sequences; about 35% were seen once. No cognate antigen is known for these TCRs. Sequencing was performed on cultured PBMCs, taken from culture after CMV antigen stimulation. The receptors were gathered from a human donor in good health (CMV status not recorded). Some clones in this sample may be carry-over from other donors' samples. Both conserved end residues are part of each CDR3. The order of the fields is J gene, D gene, V gene, CDR3 protein. D genes are given only for firm matches.

TRBJ1-1 | NA | TRBV20-1 | CSANLQGTEAFF
TRBJ2-5 | TRBD2 | TRBV11-2 | CASSLLLAPQETQYF
TRBJ2-1 | NA | TRBV7-9 | CASSGVRERGLNGEQFF
TRBJ2-7 | TRBD2 | TRBV12-3/TRBV12-4 | CASSTGTSGTYEQYF
TRBJ2-5 | TRBD1 | TRBV5-4 | CASSLAGTGASETQYF
TRBJ2-7 | NA | TRBV6-2/TRBV6-3 | CASSRIDGAYEQYF
TRBJ1-2 | NA | TRBV7-7 | CASSLCGFGNYGYTF
TRBJ2-7 | TRBD2 | TRBV28 | CASSPTTSGAYEQYF
TRBJ2-3 | TRBD2 | TRBV6-6 | CASTKLAGSSHTQYF
TRBJ1-2 | NA | TRBV9 | CASSPTGKDWQYTF
TRBJ1-1 | TRBD1 | TRBV6-2/TRBV6-3 | CASGRTGMNTEAFF
TRBJ2-1 | TRBD2 | TRBV7-9 | CASSTLAVRSYNEQFF
TRBJ2-7 | NA | TRBV7-9 | CASSYRTSFYEQYF
TRBJ2-1 | NA | TRBV7-2 | CASSLGPSRRSYNEQFF
TRBJ2-2 | NA | TRBV6-5 | CASSYFYGGPNTGELFF
TRBJ2-7 | NA | TRBV19 | CASTLVSGSSEQYF
TRBJ2-5 | TRBD2 | TRBV4-3 | CASSQDRAGGFQETQYF